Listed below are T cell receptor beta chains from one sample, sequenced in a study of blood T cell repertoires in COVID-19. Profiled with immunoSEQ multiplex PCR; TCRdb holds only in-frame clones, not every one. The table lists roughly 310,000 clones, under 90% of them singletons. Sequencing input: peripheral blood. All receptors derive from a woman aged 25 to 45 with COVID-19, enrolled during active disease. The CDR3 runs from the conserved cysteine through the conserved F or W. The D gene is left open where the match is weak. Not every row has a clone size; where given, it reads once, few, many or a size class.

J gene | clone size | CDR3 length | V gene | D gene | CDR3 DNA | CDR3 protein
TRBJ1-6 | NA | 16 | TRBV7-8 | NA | TGTGCCAGCAGCTTAGTAGCCAGGGTCGAAAATTCACCCCTCCACTTT | CASSLVARVENSPLHF
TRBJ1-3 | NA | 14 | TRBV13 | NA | TGTGCCAGCAGCTTAGTCAGCTCTGGAAACACCATATATTTT | CASSLVSSGNTIYF
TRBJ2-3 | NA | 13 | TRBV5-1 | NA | TGCGCCAGCAGTGTACAGCCCACAGATACGCAGTATTTT | CASSVQPTDTQYF
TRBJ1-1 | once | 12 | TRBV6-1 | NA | TGTGCCAGCAGTGAACGGCAGGGTCGAGCTTTCTTT | CASSERQGRAFF
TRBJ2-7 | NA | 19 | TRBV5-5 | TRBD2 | TGTGCCAGCAGCTTGATCCGGGCGGTAGCGGGTCATGAGCCCTACGAGCAGTACTTC | CASSLIRAVAGHEPYEQYF
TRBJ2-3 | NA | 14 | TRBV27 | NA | TGTGCCAGCAGTTTAAGGCAGGGGCCAGATACGCAGTATTTT | CASSLRQGPDTQYF
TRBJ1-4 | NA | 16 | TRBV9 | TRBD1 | TGTGCCAGCAGCGTAGGACAGGGGGCAACTAATGAAAAACTGTTTTTT | CASSVGQGATNEKLFF
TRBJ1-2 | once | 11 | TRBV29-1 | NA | TGCAGCGTTGCGTCCCCCTATGGCTACACCTTC | CSVASPYGYTF
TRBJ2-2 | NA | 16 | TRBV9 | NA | TGTGCCAGCAGCATCCAGACAGGCCGGAACACCGGGGAGCTGTTTTTT | CASSIQTGRNTGELFF
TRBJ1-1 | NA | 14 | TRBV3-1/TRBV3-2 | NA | TGTGCCAGCAGCCAAGGCGGGACGAACACTGAAGCTTTCTTT | CASSQGGTNTEAFF
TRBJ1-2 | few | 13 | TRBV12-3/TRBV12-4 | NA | TGTGCCAGCGGCAACACAGCCAACTATGGCTACACCTTC | CASGNTANYGYTF
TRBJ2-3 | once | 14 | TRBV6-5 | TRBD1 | TGTGCCAGCATACTACAGGGGGCCACAGATACGCAGTATTTT | CASILQGATDTQYF
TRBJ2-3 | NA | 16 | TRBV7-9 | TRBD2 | TGTGCCAGCACTCCTGTCGGGGGGGGAAGCACAGATACGCAGTATTTT | CASTPVGGGSTDTQYF
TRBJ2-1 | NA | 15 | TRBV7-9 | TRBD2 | TGTGCCAGCAGCCACACGGGAGGGCGCGACAATGAGCAGTTCTTC | CASSHTGGRDNEQFF
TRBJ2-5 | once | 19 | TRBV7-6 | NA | TGTGCCAGCAGCTTAGCCGGCGGGTTAATTTCAGTGGGGCAAGAGACCCAGTACTTC | CASSLAGGLISVGQETQYF
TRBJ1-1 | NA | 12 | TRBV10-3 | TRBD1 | TGTGCCATCCAGGGGGGGGACAGGGTGGCTTTCTTT | CAIQGGDRVAFF
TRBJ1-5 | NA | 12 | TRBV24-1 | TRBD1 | TGTGCCACGGGACAGGGCAATCAGCCCCAGCATTTT | CATGQGNQPQHF
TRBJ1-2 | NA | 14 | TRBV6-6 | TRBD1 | TGTGCCAGCAGTCACAGGGGGCTCAACTATGGCTACACCTTC | CASSHRGLNYGYTF
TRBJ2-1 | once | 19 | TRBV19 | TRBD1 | TGTGCCAGTAGTATAAGGGGGCAGGGGGCCATAAGCTCCTACAATGAGCAGTTCTTC | CASSIRGQGAISSYNEQFF
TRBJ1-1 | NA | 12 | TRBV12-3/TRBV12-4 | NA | TGTGCCAGCAGTATACGGACAGTTGAAGCTTTCTTT | CASSIRTVEAFF
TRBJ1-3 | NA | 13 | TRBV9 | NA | TGTGCCAGCAGCGCTAACTCTGGAAACACCATATATTTT | CASSANSGNTIYF
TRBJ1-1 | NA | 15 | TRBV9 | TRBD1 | TGTGCCAGCACCCTATCCGGGACAGGAGACACTGAAGCTTTCTTT | CASTLSGTGDTEAFF
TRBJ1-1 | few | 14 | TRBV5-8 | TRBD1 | TGTGCCAGCAGCTTGGGGGACAGGGCAGGCGAAGCTTTCTTT | CASSLGDRAGEAFF
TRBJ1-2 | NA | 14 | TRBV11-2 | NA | TGTGCCAGCAGCTTAGGACAGATTAACTATGGCTACACCTTC | CASSLGQINYGYTF
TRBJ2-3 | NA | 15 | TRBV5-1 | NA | TGCGCCAGCAGCTTGGGATCTATGGCCGGGGATACGCAGTATTTT | CASSLGSMAGDTQYF
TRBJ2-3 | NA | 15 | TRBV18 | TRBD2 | TGTGCCAGCACGCTTAGCGGGAGCAAGACAGATACGCAGTATTTT | CASTLSGSKTDTQYF
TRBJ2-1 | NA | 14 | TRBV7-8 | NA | TGTGCCAGCAGCCCCCAGGGAAGCGGGCCTGAGCAGTTCTTC | CASSPQGSGPEQFF